The source of this TCR beta chain is a study of shared clonotypes between healthy human individuals. Study overall: CD4 naive cells filled three plates per donor, CD4 memory three, CD8 naive two and CD8 memory one.

Trimming stripped 4 bases from V and 6 bases from J, with 18 bases between. The germline V gene has CDR1 KGHSY and CDR2 FQNENV. CDR3 length: 16 residues. Splitting the CD4+ cells yielded a CD45RA+ naive subset and a CD45RA-negative memory subset. Some clones are missing from TCRdb's copy, which holds only in-frame ones; the method was immunoSEQ multiplex PCR. The sample gives 900,000 to 1,200,000 clones, approximately 78% of which show up once; roughly 0.55% is in the top ten. This chain links TRBV16 with TRBJ1-4; D call uncertain. This TCR was recovered from a man between 18 and 35 years old in good health. Some clones in this sample may be carry-over from other donors' samples. Source material: memory CD4+ T cells from PBMCs. Indicated subset: CD45RA-negative fraction. This chain's CDR3 is CASSLRTWGSDEKLFF. Here the CDR3 DNA reads TGTGCCAGCAGCCTCCGTACTTGGGGAAGCGATGAAAAACTGTTTTTT.